This TCR beta chain was sequenced in a study of chemoradiotherapy in HPV16-positive cancers. Study observations and caveats: Better recurrence-free survival went with HPV-responsive T-cell expansion in HPV16-positive patients.

J was trimmed by 2 bases and V by 2 bases; bases with no gene match: 4. The CDR3 length is 15 residues. CDR1 is MDHEN and CDR2 is SYDVKM in the germline V gene. On this clone itself: The antigen remains unidentified.

Method: immunoSEQ multiplex PCR; TCRdb's copy keeps in-frame clones and lacks some. Among 6,500 to 9,000 clones listed, roughly 80% were seen once. This material consisted of tumor tissue, taken from a patient who underwent chemoradiotherapy. The receptor was isolated from a human donor with HPV-associated anogenital cancer. J is TRBJ2-7 and V is TRBV28; the match to TRBD1 covers 9 bases. The CDR3 DNA sequence: TGTGCCAGCAGTTTAAGGGGACAGGGCCCCTACGAGCAGTACTTC. Its translation is CASSLRGQGPYEQYF.